A selection of T cell receptor beta chains follows, all from one sample in a study of identical twins. MiXCR, applied by TCRdb to the 5' RACE reads, yields one record per CDR3 protein. The table shows about 700,000 distinct CDR3 sequences, with around 6% occurring only once. Sequencing was done on a sample of naive T cells sorted from blood. All receptors come from a man between 18 and 35 years old in good health. The CDR3 runs from the conserved cysteine through the conserved F or W. D genes are given only for firm matches. Where a row states a size, it is once, few, many or the class of an expanded clone; other rows omit it.

clone size: few; J gene: TRBJ2-7; V gene: TRBV20-1; D gene: .; CDR3 DNA: TGCAGTGCTCGATCCGGGACCGCGATGGGGTTCGACGAGCAGTACTTC; CDR3 protein: CSARSGTAMGFDEQYF
clone size: few; J gene: TRBJ2-3; V gene: TRBV7-8; D gene: .; CDR3 DNA: TGTGCCAGCGGGAGCGGTACAGATACGCAGTATTTT; CDR3 protein: CASGSGTDTQYF
clone size: .; J gene: TRBJ2-5; V gene: TRBV7-2; D gene: .; CDR3 DNA: TGTGCCAGCAGCTTGACAGGTTCCCTGGAGACCCAGTACTTC; CDR3 protein: CASSLTGSLETQYF
clone size: few; J gene: TRBJ1-2; V gene: TRBV7-9; D gene: .; CDR3 DNA: TGTGCCAGCAGCTTAGATTCAAGGTTGGGCTACACCTTC; CDR3 protein: CASSLDSRLGYTF
clone size: many; J gene: TRBJ2-5; V gene: TRBV10-3; D gene: TRBD1; CDR3 DNA: TGTGCCATCAGTGAAAGACAGGGGGGAGAGACCCAGTACTTC; CDR3 protein: CAISERQGGETQYF
clone size: .; J gene: TRBJ2-2; V gene: TRBV24-1; D gene: TRBD1; CDR3 DNA: TGTGCCACCAGTGAGTTAGGCGTTCGGGACAGCACCGGGGAGCTGTTTTTT; CDR3 protein: CATSELGVRDSTGELFF
clone size: few; J gene: TRBJ2-4; V gene: TRBV7-9; D gene: TRBD2; CDR3 DNA: TGTGCCAGCAGCGACGAACTAGCGGGAGACAAAAACATTCAGTACTTC; CDR3 protein: CASSDELAGDKNIQYF
clone size: few; J gene: TRBJ2-1; V gene: TRBV4-1; D gene: .; CDR3 DNA: TGCGCCAGCAGCCAGGGACCCAACTCCTACAATGAGCAGTTCTTC; CDR3 protein: CASSQGPNSYNEQFF
clone size: few; J gene: TRBJ2-2; V gene: TRBV4-3; D gene: .; CDR3 DNA: TGCGCCAGCAGCCAAGATCTTGAGGGGCGGACCGGGGAGCTGTTTTTT; CDR3 protein: CASSQDLEGRTGELFF
clone size: few; J gene: TRBJ1-1; V gene: TRBV7-3; D gene: .; CDR3 DNA: TGTGCCAGCAGACTTGTAGGGGCGAACACTGAAGCTTTCTTT; CDR3 protein: CASRLVGANTEAFF
clone size: few; J gene: TRBJ1-2; V gene: TRBV27; D gene: .; CDR3 DNA: TGTGCCAGCAGTTTACTAGTGGGGGGGGGCGGCTACACCTTC; CDR3 protein: CASSLLVGGGGYTF
clone size: few; J gene: TRBJ1-1; V gene: TRBV7-6; D gene: .; CDR3 DNA: TGTGCCAGCAGCTTAGATGCAGGGAACACTGAAGCTTTCTTT; CDR3 protein: CASSLDAGNTEAFF
clone size: few; J gene: TRBJ1-3; V gene: TRBV20-1; D gene: .; CDR3 DNA: TGCAGTGCTAGGGGTTTGGGGGGAGATGGAAACACCATATATTTT; CDR3 protein: CSARGLGGDGNTIYF
clone size: many; J gene: TRBJ1-5; V gene: TRBV2; D gene: TRBD1; CDR3 DNA: TGTGCCAGCAGTGAAGAACAGGGGAGGACTCAGCCCCAGCATTTT; CDR3 protein: CASSEEQGRTQPQHF
clone size: many; J gene: TRBJ2-7; V gene: TRBV11-2; D gene: .; CDR3 DNA: TGTGCCAGCAGCTTAGGATGGCCGGCGGGTCGCCCCTTCCTGACCTCCTACGAGCAGTACTTC; CDR3 protein: CASSLGWPAGRPFLTSYEQYF
clone size: many; J gene: TRBJ2-1; V gene: TRBV7-8; D gene: TRBD2; CDR3 DNA: TGTGCCAGCAGCCCTCCCCTCGCGGGAGGGCCCAATGAGCAGTTCTTC; CDR3 protein: CASSPPLAGGPNEQFF